The clone carrying this T cell receptor (beta chain) was picked up one time. Its target is not known. CDR1 MNHEY and CDR2 SVGAGI come from the germline V gene. The CDR3 loop spans 12 amino acids. V lost 4 bases to trimming and J lost 11 bases, with 14 bases between them. The entry originates in a study of OX40 agonist ivuxolimab in advanced cancers. Study-wide results and limits: Also present in some nonresponders was a low level of normalized T-cell clonal expansion. Expanded peripheral T-cell antigen specificity went undetermined.

Here immunoSEQ multiplex PCR was the method, and the copy in TCRdb shows in-frame clones only, minus some. The sample holds around 41,000 clones; about 88% are singletons and the top ten take 13%. This TCR was recovered from an adult with an advanced solid tumor such as melanoma, head and neck, liver or kidney cancer. The rearrangement joins TRBV6-5 to TRBJ1-2; unclear D gene. The sequencing here drew on CD4+ or CD8+ T cells sorted from blood, taken in a trial of the OX40 agonist ivuxolimab. Written as DNA, the CDR3 is TGTGCCAGCAGTTTAGGGATTTTTGGTTACACCTTC. Encoded protein: CASSLGIFGYTF.